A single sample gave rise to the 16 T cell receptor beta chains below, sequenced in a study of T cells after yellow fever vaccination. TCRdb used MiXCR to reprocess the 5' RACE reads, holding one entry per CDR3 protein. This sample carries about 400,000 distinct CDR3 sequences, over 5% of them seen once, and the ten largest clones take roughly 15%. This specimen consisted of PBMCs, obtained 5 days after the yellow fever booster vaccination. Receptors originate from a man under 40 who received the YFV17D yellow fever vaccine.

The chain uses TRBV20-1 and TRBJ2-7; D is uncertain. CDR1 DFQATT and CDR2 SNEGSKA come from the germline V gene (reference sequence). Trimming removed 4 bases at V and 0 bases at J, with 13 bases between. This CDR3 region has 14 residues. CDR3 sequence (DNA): TGCAGTGCTATGAGACTGGTAAGCTCCTACGAGCAGTACTTC. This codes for CSAMRLVSSYEQYF.

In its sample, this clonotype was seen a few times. In DNA, the CDR3 is TGTGCCAGCAGCTTCCAGGGGATCCAAGAGACCCAGTACTTC. Translated: CASSFQGIQETQYF. V and J are TRBV7-2 and TRBJ2-5, with D possibly matching TRBD1 (6 bases). V was shortened by 3 bases and J by 1 base, with 9 bases between the two germline ends. This CDR3 is built from 14 residues. Germline V gene data show CDR1 as SGHTA and CDR2 as FQGNSA.

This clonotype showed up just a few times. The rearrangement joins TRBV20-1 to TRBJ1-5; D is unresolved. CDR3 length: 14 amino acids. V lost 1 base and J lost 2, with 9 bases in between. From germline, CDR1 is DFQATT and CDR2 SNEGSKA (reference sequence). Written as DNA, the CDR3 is TGCAGTGCTAGAGTCCGCAGCGGCAATCAGCCCCAGCATTTT. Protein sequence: CSARVRSGNQPQHF.

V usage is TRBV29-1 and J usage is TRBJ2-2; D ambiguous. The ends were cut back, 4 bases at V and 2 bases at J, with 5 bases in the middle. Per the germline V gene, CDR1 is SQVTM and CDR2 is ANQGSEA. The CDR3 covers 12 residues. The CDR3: CSVVRNTGELFF. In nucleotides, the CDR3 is TGCAGCGTTGTGCGTAACACCGGGGAGCTGTTTTTT.

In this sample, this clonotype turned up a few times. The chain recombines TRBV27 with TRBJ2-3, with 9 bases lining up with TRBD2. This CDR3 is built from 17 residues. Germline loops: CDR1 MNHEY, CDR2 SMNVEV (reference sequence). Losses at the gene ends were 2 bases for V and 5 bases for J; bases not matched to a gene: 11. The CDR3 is CASSLGPGLAGGDTQYF. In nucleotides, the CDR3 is TGTGCCAGCAGTTTAGGGCCGGGACTAGCAGGAGGAGATACGCAGTATTTT.

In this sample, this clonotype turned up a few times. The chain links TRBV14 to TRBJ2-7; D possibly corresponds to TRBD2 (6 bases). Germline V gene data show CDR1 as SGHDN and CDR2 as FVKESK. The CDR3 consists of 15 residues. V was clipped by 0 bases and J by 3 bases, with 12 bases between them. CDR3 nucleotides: TGTGCCAGCAGCCAAGATCTTCCGGGACTCTACGAGCAGTACTTC. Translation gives CASSQDLPGLYEQYF.

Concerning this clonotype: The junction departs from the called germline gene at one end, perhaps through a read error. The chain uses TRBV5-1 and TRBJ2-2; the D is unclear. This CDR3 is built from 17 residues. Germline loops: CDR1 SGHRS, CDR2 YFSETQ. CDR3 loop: CASSLGNAHQNAGELFF. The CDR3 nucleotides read TGCGCCAGCAGCTTGGGAAATGCACATCAGAACGCCGGGGAGCTGTTTTTT.

CDR3 DNA sequence: TGTGCCACCAGTGATTTAGCGGGCAGAGGGCCCTACAATGAGCAGTTCTTC. Protein sequence: CATSDLAGRGPYNEQFF. The chain has TRBV24-1 and TRBJ2-1; D may be TRBD2 (6 bases). There are 17 residues in the CDR3. V dropped 1 base and J dropped 2 bases, with 14 bases sitting between them. In germline, CDR1 is KGHDR, CDR2 SFDVKD.

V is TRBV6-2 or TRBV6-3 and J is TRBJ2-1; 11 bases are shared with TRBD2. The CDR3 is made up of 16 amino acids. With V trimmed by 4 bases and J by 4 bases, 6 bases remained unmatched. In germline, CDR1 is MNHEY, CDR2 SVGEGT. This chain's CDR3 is CASSFGTSGGYNEQFF. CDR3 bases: TGTGCCAGCAGTTTTGGGACTAGCGGAGGTTACAATGAGCAGTTCTTC.

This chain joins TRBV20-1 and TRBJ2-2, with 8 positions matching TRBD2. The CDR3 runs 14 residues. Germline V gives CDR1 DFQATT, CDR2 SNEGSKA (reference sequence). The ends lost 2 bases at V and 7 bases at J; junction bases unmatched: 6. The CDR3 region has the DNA TGCAGTGCTAGACTTAGCGGGAATGTCGGGGAGCTGTTTTTT. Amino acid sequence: CSARLSGNVGELFF.

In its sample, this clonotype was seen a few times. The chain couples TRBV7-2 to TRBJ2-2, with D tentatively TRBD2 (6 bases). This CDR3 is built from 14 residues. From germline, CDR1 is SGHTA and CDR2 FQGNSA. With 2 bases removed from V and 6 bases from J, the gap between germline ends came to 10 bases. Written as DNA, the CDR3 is TGTGCCAGCAGCTTACTGCGGGGCGCCGGGGAGCTGTTTTTT. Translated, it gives CASSLLRGAGELFF.

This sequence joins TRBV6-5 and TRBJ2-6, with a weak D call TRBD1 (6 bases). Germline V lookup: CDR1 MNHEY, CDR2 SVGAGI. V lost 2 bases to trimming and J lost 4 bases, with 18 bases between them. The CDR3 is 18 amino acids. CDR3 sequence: CASSYHGTWSSGANVLTF. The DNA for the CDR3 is TGTGCCAGCAGTTACCACGGGACATGGAGTTCCGGGGCCAACGTCCTGACTTTC.

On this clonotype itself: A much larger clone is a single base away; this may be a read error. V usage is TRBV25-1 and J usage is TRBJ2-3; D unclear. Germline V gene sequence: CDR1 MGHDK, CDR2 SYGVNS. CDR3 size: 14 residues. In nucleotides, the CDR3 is TGTGCCAGCACCTCAGAATATCGCACAGATACGCAGTTTTTT. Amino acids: CASTSEYRTDTQFF.

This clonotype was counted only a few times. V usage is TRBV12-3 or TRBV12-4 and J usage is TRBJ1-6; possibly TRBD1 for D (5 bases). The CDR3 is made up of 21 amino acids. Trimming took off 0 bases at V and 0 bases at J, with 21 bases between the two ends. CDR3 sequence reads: CASSLARDRGKGSSYNSPLHF. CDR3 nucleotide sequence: TGTGCCAGCAGTTTAGCCCGGGACCGAGGAAAGGGGAGCTCCTATAATTCACCCCTCCACTTT.

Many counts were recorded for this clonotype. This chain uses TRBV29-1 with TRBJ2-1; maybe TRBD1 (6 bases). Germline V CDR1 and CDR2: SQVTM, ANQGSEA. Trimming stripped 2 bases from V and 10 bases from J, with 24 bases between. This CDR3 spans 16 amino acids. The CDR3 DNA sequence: TGCAGCGTTGAATCCCTGGGGGCTAGGGGTTATGGAGAGCAGTTCTTC. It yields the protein CSVESLGARGYGEQFF.

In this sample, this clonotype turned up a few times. The CDR3 coding sequence is TGCAGTGCTAGAGAAGGGGTTGCAACTAATGAAAAACTGTTTTTT. Protein sequence: CSAREGVATNEKLFF. The chain links TRBV20-1 to TRBJ1-4; tentative D call: TRBD1 (5 bases). Trimming stripped 0 bases from V and 0 bases from J, with 8 bases between. The CDR3 consists of 15 residues. CDR1 is DFQATT, CDR2 SNEGSKA, per germline (reference sequence).